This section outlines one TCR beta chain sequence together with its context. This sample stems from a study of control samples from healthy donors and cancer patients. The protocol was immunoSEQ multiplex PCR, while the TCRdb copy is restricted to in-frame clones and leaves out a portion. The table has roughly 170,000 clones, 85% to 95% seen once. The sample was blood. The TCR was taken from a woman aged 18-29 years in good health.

Here the CDR3 reads CASSLKQETQYF. CDR3 DNA sequence: TGTGCCAGCAGTTTGAAGCAAGAGACCCAGTACTTC. The chain couples TRBV5-4 to TRBJ2-5; D call uncertain. CDR1 and CDR2 from the germline V gene are SGHNT and YYREEE (reference sequence). The ends were cut back, 5 bases at V and 2 bases at J, with 7 bases in the middle. CDR3 size: 12 residues.